Listed below are T cell receptor beta chains from one sample, sequenced in a study of cytomegalovirus exposure and HLA in healthy donors. The protocol was immunoSEQ multiplex PCR, while the TCRdb copy is restricted to in-frame clones and leaves out a portion. This sample has approximately 180,000 clones; more than 60% occur once, and the top ten carry about 2.5%. Sequenced: PBMCs. Receptors originate from a human donor in good health. The CDR3 runs from the conserved cysteine through the conserved F or W. The order of the fields is clone size, D gene, V gene, J gene, CDR3 DNA, CDR3 protein. D genes are given only for firm matches. Clone size is shown for a subset of rows, as once, few, many or a class of expanded clone.

size: NA
D: NA
V: TRBV9
J: TRBJ1-1
DNA: TGTGCCAGCAGCGTAGACCAGGGTGCTGAAGCTTTCTTT
CDR3: CASSVDQGAEAFF

size: NA
D: TRBD1
V: TRBV19
J: TRBJ2-1
DNA: TGTGCCAGTAGTATAGGTCGGCGGGCAGGGGGCATCGATGAGCAGTTCTTC
CDR3: CASSIGRRAGGIDEQFF

size: NA
D: TRBD1
V: TRBV18
J: TRBJ1-1
DNA: TGTGCCAGCTCACCCCCCGGGACAGGGCGCCAGGCTTTCTTT
CDR3: CASSPPGTGRQAFF

size: once
D: TRBD2
V: TRBV7-9
J: TRBJ2-3
DNA: TGTGCCAGCAGCCCCAGCGGGGGGGCGACAGATACGCAGTATTTT
CDR3: CASSPSGGATDTQYF

size: NA
D: TRBD1
V: TRBV19
J: TRBJ1-5
DNA: TGTGCCAGTAGTCCCTGGACAGGGGGCTCGAGCAATCAGCCCCAGCATTTT
CDR3: CASSPWTGGSSNQPQHF

size: NA
D: NA
V: TRBV6-5
J: TRBJ2-1
DNA: TGTGCCAGCAGTTCTGGGTGGACAGACAATGAGCAGTTCTTC
CDR3: CASSSGWTDNEQFF

size: NA
D: NA
V: TRBV6-1
J: TRBJ2-7
DNA: TGTGCCAGCAGTACGGGTTGGGCCTACGAGCAGTACTTC
CDR3: CASSTGWAYEQYF

size: NA
D: NA
V: TRBV7-6
J: TRBJ1-1
DNA: TGTGCCAGCAGCGTCGGGACTGCCACTGAAGCTTTCTTT
CDR3: CASSVGTATEAFF

size: NA
D: NA
V: TRBV30
J: TRBJ1-3
DNA: TGTGCCTGGAGGGGAGCTGGAAACACCATATATTTT
CDR3: CAWRGAGNTIYF

size: NA
D: TRBD1
V: TRBV13
J: TRBJ1-2
DNA: TGTGCCAGCAGCTTGAGGGACAGGGGTTTTGACTATGGCTACACCTTC
CDR3: CASSLRDRGFDYGYTF

size: NA
D: TRBD2
V: TRBV2
J: TRBJ2-7
DNA: TGTGCCAGCAGCCCGACTAGCGGGGGGAGGAACGAGCAGTACTTC
CDR3: CASSPTSGGRNEQYF

size: NA
D: NA
V: TRBV9
J: TRBJ2-2
DNA: TGTGCCTCCGTAGGGGGAAGCGGGGAGCTGTTTTTT
CDR3: CASVGGSGELFF

size: once
D: NA
V: TRBV4-1
J: TRBJ2-1
DNA: TGCGCCAGCAAGGGCGGGCCGAGTTACAATGAGCAGTTCTTC
CDR3: CASKGGPSYNEQFF

size: NA
D: NA
V: TRBV18
J: TRBJ2-7
DNA: TGTGCCAGCTCGCGGAATGAAGTCGACAGGAGCTACGAGCAGTACTTC
CDR3: CASSRNEVDRSYEQYF